Listed below are T cell receptor beta chains from one sample, sequenced in a study of beta chain features in type 1 diabetes. Sequencing used immunoSEQ multiplex PCR; TCRdb keeps in-frame clones, though not all of them. The table includes 80,000 to 90,000 clones, 25% to 35% detected once. The sample consisted of stem cell memory CD4+ T cells from blood. The receptor set was obtained from a woman in her late teens or twenties in good health. Each CDR3 is given with its conserved first and last residue. The D gene is left open where the match is weak. Size tells how often a clone was seen (once, few, many) or the class of an expanded clone, and some rows leave it out.

J gene: TRBJ2-7; clone size: few; V gene: TRBV29-1; D gene: -; CDR3 protein: CSVDHGGSSYEQYF; CDR3 DNA: TGCAGCGTTGACCATGGGGGGAGCTCCTACGAGCAGTACTTC
J gene: TRBJ1-2; clone size: few; V gene: TRBV9; D gene: -; CDR3 protein: CASTLGGNGYTF; CDR3 DNA: TGTGCCAGCACCCTCGGGGGGAACGGCTACACCTTC
J gene: TRBJ1-2; clone size: few; V gene: TRBV6-1; D gene: -; CDR3 protein: CASSEARGGNYGYTF; CDR3 DNA: TGTGCCAGCAGTGAAGCACGCGGGGGCAACTATGGCTACACCTTC
J gene: TRBJ1-1; clone size: -; V gene: TRBV19; D gene: TRBD1; CDR3 protein: CASSMGNRGLGEAFF; CDR3 DNA: TGTGCCAGTAGTATGGGGAACAGGGGGCTTGGTGAAGCTTTCTTT
J gene: TRBJ1-4; clone size: few; V gene: TRBV10-3; D gene: -; CDR3 protein: CAAGFGPNEKLFF; CDR3 DNA: TGTGCCGCGGGGTTTGGGCCAAATGAAAAACTGTTTTTT
J gene: TRBJ2-2; clone size: few; V gene: TRBV4-1; D gene: TRBD2; CDR3 protein: CASRTSGRANTGELFF; CDR3 DNA: TGCGCCAGCAGAACTAGCGGGAGAGCGAACACCGGGGAGCTGTTTTTT
J gene: TRBJ2-1; clone size: -; V gene: TRBV6-5; D gene: TRBD2; CDR3 protein: CASILSGISYNEQFF; CDR3 DNA: TGTGCCAGCATCCTTAGCGGGATCTCCTACAATGAGCAGTTCTTC
J gene: TRBJ2-2; clone size: few; V gene: TRBV2; D gene: TRBD1; CDR3 protein: CASTGQGVTGELFF; CDR3 DNA: TGTGCCAGCACTGGACAGGGGGTCACCGGGGAGCTGTTTTTT
J gene: TRBJ2-6; clone size: -; V gene: TRBV19; D gene: TRBD1; CDR3 protein: CASNDPGQGSPGANVLTF; CDR3 DNA: TGTGCCAGTAATGATCCGGGACAGGGAAGTCCTGGGGCCAACGTCCTGACTTTC
J gene: TRBJ2-7; clone size: few; V gene: TRBV7-9; D gene: TRBD1; CDR3 protein: CASSSLKGQGFSGEQYF; CDR3 DNA: TGTGCCAGCAGCTCACTAAAGGGACAGGGGTTTTCCGGCGAGCAGTACTTC
J gene: TRBJ1-1; clone size: -; V gene: TRBV30; D gene: -; CDR3 protein: CAWSYRAANTEAFF; CDR3 DNA: TGTGCCTGGAGTTACAGGGCCGCTAACACTGAAGCTTTCTTT
J gene: TRBJ2-4; clone size: -; V gene: TRBV5-8; D gene: TRBD1; CDR3 protein: CASSRRQGRNIQYF; CDR3 DNA: TGTGCCAGCAGCAGAAGACAGGGGAGAAACATTCAGTACTTC
J gene: TRBJ2-4; clone size: few; V gene: TRBV5-1; D gene: -; CDR3 protein: CASCLGGVENIQYF; CDR3 DNA: TGCGCCAGCTGCCTTGGGGGCGTGGAAAACATTCAGTACTTC
J gene: TRBJ2-7; clone size: -; V gene: TRBV12-5; D gene: TRBD1; CDR3 protein: CASGRDSSYEQYF; CDR3 DNA: TGTGCTAGTGGCCGGGACAGTTCCTACGAGCAGTACTTC
J gene: TRBJ1-2; clone size: -; V gene: TRBV14; D gene: -; CDR3 protein: CASSPGRYGYTF; CDR3 DNA: TGTGCCAGCAGCCCCGGGAGATACGGCTACACCTTC
J gene: TRBJ1-1; clone size: few; V gene: TRBV4-2; D gene: -; CDR3 protein: CASSQEYRENTEAFF; CDR3 DNA: TGTGCCAGCAGCCAAGAGTACAGGGAGAACACTGAAGCTTTCTTT
J gene: TRBJ2-3; clone size: few; V gene: TRBV5-1; D gene: TRBD2; CDR3 protein: CASSSYLAGGQDTQYF; CDR3 DNA: TGCGCCAGCAGCTCTTACTTAGCGGGAGGTCAAGATACGCAGTATTTT
J gene: TRBJ2-6; clone size: few; V gene: TRBV11-2; D gene: -; CDR3 protein: CASSHPLGAGANVLTF; CDR3 DNA: TGTGCCAGCAGCCATCCATTAGGGGCTGGGGCCAACGTCCTGACTTTC
J gene: TRBJ2-7; clone size: -; V gene: TRBV6-1; D gene: -; CDR3 protein: CASGLYEQYF; CDR3 DNA: TGTGCCAGCGGCTTATACGAGCAGTACTTC
J gene: TRBJ2-2; clone size: -; V gene: TRBV2; D gene: TRBD2; CDR3 protein: CASSGRTSGFGELFF; CDR3 DNA: TGTGCCAGCAGTGGCCGGACTAGCGGTTTTGGGGAGCTGTTTTTT
J gene: TRBJ1-1; clone size: -; V gene: TRBV7-2; D gene: TRBD1; CDR3 protein: CASSPGVGQGALWTEAFF; CDR3 DNA: TGTGCCAGCAGCCCGGGGGTGGGACAGGGGGCTTTGTGGACTGAAGCTTTCTTT
J gene: TRBJ2-3; clone size: few; V gene: TRBV13; D gene: TRBD2; CDR3 protein: CASLYSGTLTDTQYF; CDR3 DNA: TGTGCCAGCTTGTACAGCGGGACTCTCACAGATACGCAGTATTTT
J gene: TRBJ1-2; clone size: -; V gene: TRBV2; D gene: TRBD1; CDR3 protein: CASGDSGLMSYTF; CDR3 DNA: TGTGCCAGCGGGGACAGTGGATTGATGAGCTACACCTTC
J gene: TRBJ2-1; clone size: -; V gene: TRBV9; D gene: -; CDR3 protein: CASSVAASSYNEQFF; CDR3 DNA: TGTGCCAGCAGCGTAGCCGCTAGCTCCTACAATGAGCAGTTCTTC
J gene: TRBJ2-7; clone size: -; V gene: TRBV18; D gene: -; CDR3 protein: CASSPGAGVYEQYF; CDR3 DNA: TGTGCCAGCTCACCAGGGGCAGGGGTCTACGAGCAGTACTTC
J gene: TRBJ2-1; clone size: -; V gene: TRBV19; D gene: TRBD2; CDR3 protein: CASTPLAGNSYNEQFF; CDR3 DNA: TGTGCCAGTACCCCACTAGCGGGGAACTCCTACAATGAGCAGTTCTTC
J gene: TRBJ2-1; clone size: -; V gene: TRBV7-9; D gene: TRBD2; CDR3 protein: CASSFGLAGLDEQFF; CDR3 DNA: TGTGCCAGCAGCTTCGGACTAGCGGGACTAGATGAGCAGTTCTTC
J gene: TRBJ1-1; clone size: -; V gene: TRBV7-9; D gene: -; CDR3 protein: CASSLGRVRNTEAFF; CDR3 DNA: TGTGCCAGCAGCTTAGGCAGGGTGAGGAACACTGAAGCTTTCTTT
J gene: TRBJ2-2; clone size: -; V gene: TRBV10-3; D gene: -; CDR3 protein: CAISARELRMGELFF; CDR3 DNA: TGTGCCATCAGTGCTCGGGAGTTGCGAATGGGGGAGCTGTTTTTT
J gene: TRBJ2-1; clone size: -; V gene: TRBV9; D gene: TRBD1; CDR3 protein: CASSRGQEVVNEQFF; CDR3 DNA: TGTGCCAGCAGCCGGGGACAGGAGGTAGTCAATGAGCAGTTCTTC
J gene: TRBJ1-2; clone size: few; V gene: TRBV6-5; D gene: -; CDR3 protein: CASSYSGGLKGYTF; CDR3 DNA: TGTGCCAGCAGTTACTCCGGAGGACTCAAGGGCTACACCTTC
J gene: TRBJ2-7; clone size: many; V gene: TRBV29-1; D gene: -; CDR3 protein: CSVTGRVTYEQYF; CDR3 DNA: TGCAGCGTTACCGGGCGGGTGACCTACGAGCAGTACTTC
J gene: TRBJ1-2; clone size: -; V gene: TRBV5-1; D gene: -; CDR3 protein: CASSLDQGNGYTF; CDR3 DNA: TGCGCCAGCAGTCTTGACCAGGGAAATGGCTACACCTTC
J gene: TRBJ1-5; clone size: -; V gene: TRBV5-1; D gene: TRBD1; CDR3 protein: CASSLFTQGQPINQPQHF; CDR3 DNA: TGCGCCAGCAGCTTATTTACACAGGGACAGCCTATAAATCAGCCCCAGCATTTT
J gene: TRBJ1-5; clone size: few; V gene: TRBV7-2; D gene: -; CDR3 protein: CASSPSAGDNQPQHF; CDR3 DNA: TGTGCCAGCAGCCCCAGCGCGGGGGATAATCAGCCCCAGCATTTT
J gene: TRBJ1-2; clone size: few; V gene: TRBV7-9; D gene: TRBD1; CDR3 protein: CASSLSWDSGYTF; CDR3 DNA: TGTGCCAGCAGCTTATCCTGGGACAGCGGCTACACCTTC
J gene: TRBJ2-1; clone size: -; V gene: TRBV6-1; D gene: -; CDR3 protein: CASTGSVNEQFF; CDR3 DNA: TGTGCCAGCACAGGCTCGGTGAATGAGCAGTTCTTC
J gene: TRBJ2-2; clone size: few; V gene: TRBV19; D gene: -; CDR3 protein: CASSGRMNTGELFF; CDR3 DNA: TGTGCCAGTAGTGGCAGGATGAACACCGGGGAGCTGTTTTTT
J gene: TRBJ2-1; clone size: -; V gene: TRBV18; D gene: TRBD2; CDR3 protein: CASSPTQTSGSNEQFF; CDR3 DNA: TGTGCCAGCTCACCAACCCAGACTAGCGGGAGTAATGAGCAGTTCTTC
J gene: TRBJ1-1; clone size: few; V gene: TRBV7-9; D gene: -; CDR3 protein: CASSLLLPRTEAFF; CDR3 DNA: TGTGCCAGCAGCTTACTGTTACCGCGCACTGAAGCTTTCTTT
J gene: TRBJ2-1; clone size: -; V gene: TRBV2; D gene: -; CDR3 protein: CASRLNGISANEQFF; CDR3 DNA: TGTGCCAGCAGGCTAAACGGGATTTCGGCGAATGAGCAGTTCTTC
J gene: TRBJ2-5; clone size: few; V gene: TRBV18; D gene: TRBD2; CDR3 protein: CASSPPGLARGETQYF; CDR3 DNA: TGTGCCAGCTCACCGCCGGGACTAGCGAGGGGTGAGACCCAGTACTTC
J gene: TRBJ2-7; clone size: few; V gene: TRBV7-9; D gene: TRBD2; CDR3 protein: CASSFWPPGRDSYEQYF; CDR3 DNA: TGTGCCAGCAGCTTTTGGCCCCCCGGGAGGGACTCCTACGAGCAGTACTTC
J gene: TRBJ2-7; clone size: -; V gene: TRBV15; D gene: -; CDR3 protein: CATSREKGLGLYEQYF; CDR3 DNA: TGTGCCACCAGCAGAGAGAAAGGACTGGGACTCTACGAGCAGTACTTC
J gene: TRBJ2-1; clone size: -; V gene: TRBV18; D gene: -; CDR3 protein: CASSLQGRNEQFF; CDR3 DNA: TGTGCCAGCTCATTACAGGGTAGGAATGAGCAGTTCTTC
J gene: TRBJ2-1; clone size: -; V gene: TRBV6-1; D gene: TRBD1; CDR3 protein: CASSGSGQGYNEQFF; CDR3 DNA: TGTGCCAGCAGTGGAAGCGGACAGGGTTACAATGAGCAGTTCTTC